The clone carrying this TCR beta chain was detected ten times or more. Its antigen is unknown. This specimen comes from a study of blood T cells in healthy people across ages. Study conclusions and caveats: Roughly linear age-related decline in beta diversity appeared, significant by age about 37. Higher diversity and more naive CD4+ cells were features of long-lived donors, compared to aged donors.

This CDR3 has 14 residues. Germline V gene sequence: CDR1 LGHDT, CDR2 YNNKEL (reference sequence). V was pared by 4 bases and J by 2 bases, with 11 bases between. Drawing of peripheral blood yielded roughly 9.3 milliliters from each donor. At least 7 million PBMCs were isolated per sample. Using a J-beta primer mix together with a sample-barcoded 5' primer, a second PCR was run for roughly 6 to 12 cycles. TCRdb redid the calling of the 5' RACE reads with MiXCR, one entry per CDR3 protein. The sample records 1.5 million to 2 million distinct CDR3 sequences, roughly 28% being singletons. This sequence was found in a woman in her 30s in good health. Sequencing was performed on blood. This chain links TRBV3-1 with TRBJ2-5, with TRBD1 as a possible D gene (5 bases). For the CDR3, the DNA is TGTGCCAGCAGCCTTCGGACACCGCAAGAGACCCAGTACTTC. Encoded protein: CASSLRTPQETQYF.